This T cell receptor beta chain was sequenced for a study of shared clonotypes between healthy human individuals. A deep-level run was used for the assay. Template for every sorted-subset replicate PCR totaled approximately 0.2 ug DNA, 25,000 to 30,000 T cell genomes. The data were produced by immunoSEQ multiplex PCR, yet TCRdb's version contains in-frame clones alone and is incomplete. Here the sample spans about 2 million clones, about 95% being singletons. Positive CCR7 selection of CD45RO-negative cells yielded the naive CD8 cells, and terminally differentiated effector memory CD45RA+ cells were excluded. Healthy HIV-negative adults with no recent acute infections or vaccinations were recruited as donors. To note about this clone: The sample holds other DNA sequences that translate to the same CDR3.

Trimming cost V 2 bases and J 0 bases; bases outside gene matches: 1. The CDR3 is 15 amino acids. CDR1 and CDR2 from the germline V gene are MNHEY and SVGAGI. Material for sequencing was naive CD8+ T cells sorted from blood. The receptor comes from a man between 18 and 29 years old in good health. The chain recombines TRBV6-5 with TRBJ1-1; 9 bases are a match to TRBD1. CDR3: CASSYDRGMNTEAFF. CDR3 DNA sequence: TGTGCCAGCAGTTACGACAGGGGGATGAACACTGAAGCTTTCTTT.